Listed below are T cell receptor beta chains from one sample, sequenced in a study of CD8+ T cells in alopecia areata. Profiled with immunoSEQ multiplex PCR; TCRdb holds only in-frame clones, not every one. Here the sample spans 150,000 or so clones, around 58% being singletons. The sample was CD4+ T cells sorted from blood, taken at approximately week 60, from a patient treated with tofacitinib. The source is a human donor with alopecia areata. Each CDR3 is given with its conserved first and last residue. D genes are given only for firm matches. The size field is filled for only some rows; it gives once, few, many or a size class.

size | D | J | V | DNA | CDR3
- | - | TRBJ2-3 | TRBV15 | TGTGCCACCAGCTCCCTTTCAGGGTTGAGCACAGATACGCAGTATTTT | CATSSLSGLSTDTQYF
- | TRBD1 | TRBJ1-2 | TRBV4-2 | TGTGCCAGCAGCCAAGGGGCAAGGGACAGCGCCTATGGCTACACCTTC | CASSQGARDSAYGYTF
few | - | TRBJ2-1 | TRBV4-2 | TGTGCCAGCAGCCGGAACGGGGGGCAGGGTGAGCAGTTCTTC | CASSRNGGQGEQFF
- | - | TRBJ2-3 | TRBV30 | TGTGCCTCAAACAGGGTTGGAGATACGCAGTATTTT | CASNRVGDTQYF
few | TRBD1 | TRBJ2-7 | TRBV19 | TGTGCCAGTGGGGACAGCACCTACGAGCAGTACTTC | CASGDSTYEQYF
few | - | TRBJ2-2 | TRBV7-9 | TGTGCCAGCAGCTTTTCTAGGAACACCGGGGAGCTGTTTTTT | CASSFSRNTGELFF
few | - | TRBJ2-5 | TRBV7-7 | TGTGCTAGCAGTGGGTTGATAACAGAGACCCAGTACTTC | CASSGLITETQYF
few | - | TRBJ2-7 | TRBV29-1 | TGCAGCGTTGGGGGTATGGGTGGACCGGCGGGGAGCGAGCAGTACTTC | CSVGGMGGPAGSEQYF
few | TRBD1 | TRBJ2-5 | TRBV2 | TGTGCCAGCAGCTCGGGACAGGGTGCGACCCAGTACTTC | CASSSGQGATQYF
once | - | TRBJ1-4 | TRBV30 | TGTGCCTGGAGTGTGTGGCGGAAGGAAAAACTGTTTTTT | CAWSVWRKEKLFF
- | - | TRBJ1-5 | TRBV7-2 | TGTGCCAGCAGCTCCGGATTGGGCAATCAGCCCCAGCATTTT | CASSSGLGNQPQHF
few | - | TRBJ2-7 | TRBV30 | TGTGCCTGGAGCCACCAAGGGTTCTACGAGCAGTACTTC | CAWSHQGFYEQYF
- | - | TRBJ2-6 | TRBV4-1 | TGCGCCAGCAGCCAAGGTGAGGTGTCAGTCCTGGGGGCCAACGTCCTGACTTTC | CASSQGEVSVLGANVLTF
- | - | TRBJ2-1 | TRBV5-6 | TGTGCCAGCATCTTGGGGCCCGACAATGAGCAGTTCTTC | CASILGPDNEQFF
- | - | TRBJ1-4 | TRBV29-1 | TGCAGCGTTGCCCGACTTAGCGTCGGAGAAAAACTGTTTTTT | CSVARLSVGEKLFF
- | - | TRBJ1-5 | TRBV2 | TGTGCCAGCAGTCGCGTGGGACAGCCCCAGCATTTT | CASSRVGQPQHF
- | - | TRBJ2-6 | TRBV6-5 | TGTGCCAGCAGTTACTGGGCAGGCTCTGGGGCCAACGTCCTGACTTTC | CASSYWAGSGANVLTF
- | - | TRBJ1-1 | TRBV9 | TGTGCCAGCAGCGTAGACAGGAGCCTTGAAGCTTTCTTT | CASSVDRSLEAFF
- | - | TRBJ1-5 | TRBV27 | TGTGCCAGCAGTTTATGGGGGGACGGTCAGCCCCAGCATTTT | CASSLWGDGQPQHF
- | - | TRBJ1-2 | TRBV4-2 | TGTGCCAGCAGCCAAGTCGATGGGGGCTATGGCTACACCTTC | CASSQVDGGYGYTF
few | TRBD1 | TRBJ1-1 | TRBV29-1 | TGCAGCGTTGGAGACAGGGGAGGCACTGAAGCTTTCTTT | CSVGDRGGTEAFF